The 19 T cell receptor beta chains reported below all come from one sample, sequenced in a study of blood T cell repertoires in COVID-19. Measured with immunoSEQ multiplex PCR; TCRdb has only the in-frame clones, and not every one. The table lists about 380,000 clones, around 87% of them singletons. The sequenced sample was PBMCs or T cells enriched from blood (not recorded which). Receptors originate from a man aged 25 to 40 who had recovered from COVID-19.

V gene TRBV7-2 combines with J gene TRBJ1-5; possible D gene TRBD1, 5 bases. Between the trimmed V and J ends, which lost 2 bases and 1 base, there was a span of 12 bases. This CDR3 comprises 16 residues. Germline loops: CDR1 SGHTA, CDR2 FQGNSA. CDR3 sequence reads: CASSLRGYQSNQPQHF. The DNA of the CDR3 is TGTGCCAGCAGCTTAAGGGGATATCAAAGCAATCAGCCCCAGCATTTT.

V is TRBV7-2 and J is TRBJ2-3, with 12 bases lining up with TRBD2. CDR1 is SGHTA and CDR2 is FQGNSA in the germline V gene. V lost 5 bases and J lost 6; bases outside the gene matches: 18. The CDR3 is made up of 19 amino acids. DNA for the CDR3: TGTGCCAGCAGCCGGAGACTAGCGGGGGACCCCGGGATAGCGGATACGCAGTATTTT. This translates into CASSRRLAGDPGIADTQYF.

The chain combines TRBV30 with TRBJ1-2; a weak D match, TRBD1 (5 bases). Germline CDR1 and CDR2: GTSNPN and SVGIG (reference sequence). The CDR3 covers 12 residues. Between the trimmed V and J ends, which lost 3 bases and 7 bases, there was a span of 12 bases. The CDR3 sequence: CAWRAWGVGYTF. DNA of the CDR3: TGTGCCTGGAGGGCTTGGGGGGTTGGCTACACCTTC.

This CDR3 is CASSATSGGEPPDTQYF. CDR3 nucleotide sequence: TGTGCCAGCAGTGCAACTAGCGGGGGGGAGCCTCCAGATACGCAGTATTTT. The chain employs TRBV2 and TRBJ2-3; 13 bases are shared with TRBD2. Per germline, CDR1 SNHLY and CDR2 FYNNEI. This CDR3 has 17 amino acids. V shed 4 bases, J shed 4 bases, and the junction held 8 bases outside the gene matches.

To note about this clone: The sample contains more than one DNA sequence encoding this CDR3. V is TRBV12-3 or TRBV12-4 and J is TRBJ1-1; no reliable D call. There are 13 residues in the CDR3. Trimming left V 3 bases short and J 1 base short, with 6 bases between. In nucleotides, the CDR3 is TGTGCCAGCAGTTTTGTATCGAACACTGAAGCTTTCTTT. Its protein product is CASSFVSNTEAFF.

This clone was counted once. This chain's CDR3 is CASSPGGENEQYF. The CDR3 nucleotides read TGTGCCAGCTCCCCGGGAGGTGAGAACGAGCAGTACTTC. This chain connects TRBV18 to TRBJ2-7; TRBD2 matches 7 bases. The germline V gene encodes CDR1 KGHSH and CDR2 LQKENI. This CDR3 contains 13 residues. Trimming cost V 6 bases and J 5 bases; bases outside gene matches: 7.

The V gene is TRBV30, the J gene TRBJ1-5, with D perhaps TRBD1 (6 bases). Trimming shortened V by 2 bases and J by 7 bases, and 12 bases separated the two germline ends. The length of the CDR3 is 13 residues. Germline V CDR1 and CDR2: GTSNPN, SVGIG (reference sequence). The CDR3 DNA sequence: TGTGCCTGGAGTACAGGGCGCGGACAGCCCCAGCATTTT. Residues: CAWSTGRGQPQHF.

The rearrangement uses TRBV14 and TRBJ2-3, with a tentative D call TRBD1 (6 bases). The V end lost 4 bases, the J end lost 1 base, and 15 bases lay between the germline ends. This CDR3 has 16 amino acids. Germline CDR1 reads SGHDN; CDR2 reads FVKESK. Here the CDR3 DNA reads TGTGCCAGCAGCCCACGTCGACAGGCCGGCACAGATACGCAGTATTTT. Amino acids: CASSPRRQAGTDTQYF. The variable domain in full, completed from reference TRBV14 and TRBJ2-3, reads EAGVTQFPSHSVIEKGQTVTLRCDPISGHDNLYWYRRVMGKEIKFLLHFVKESKQDESGMPNNRFLAERTGGTYSTLKVQPAELEDSGVYFCASSPRRQAGTDTQYFGPGTRLTVL.

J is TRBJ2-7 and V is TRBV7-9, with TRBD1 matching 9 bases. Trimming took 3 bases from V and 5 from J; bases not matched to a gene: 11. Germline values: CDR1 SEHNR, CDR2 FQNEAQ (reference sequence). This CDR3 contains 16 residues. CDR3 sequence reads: CASSFRGRDRVHEQYF. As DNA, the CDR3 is TGTGCCAGCAGCTTTAGGGGAAGGGACAGGGTGCACGAGCAGTACTTC.

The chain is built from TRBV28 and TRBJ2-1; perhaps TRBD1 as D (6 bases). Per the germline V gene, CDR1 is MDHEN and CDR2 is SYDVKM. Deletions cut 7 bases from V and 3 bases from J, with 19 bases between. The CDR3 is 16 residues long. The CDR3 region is CASIPQQGEVYNEQFF. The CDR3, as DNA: TGTGCCAGCATCCCGCAACAGGGCGAGGTCTACAATGAGCAGTTCTTC.

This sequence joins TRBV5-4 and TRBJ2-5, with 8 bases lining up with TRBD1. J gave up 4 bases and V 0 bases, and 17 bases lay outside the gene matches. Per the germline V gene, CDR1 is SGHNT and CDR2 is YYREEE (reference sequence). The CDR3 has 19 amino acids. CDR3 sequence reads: CASSLDDLDRVDLVETQYF. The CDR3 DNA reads TGTGCCAGCAGCTTGGATGATTTGGACAGGGTGGACCTTGTAGAGACCCAGTACTTC.

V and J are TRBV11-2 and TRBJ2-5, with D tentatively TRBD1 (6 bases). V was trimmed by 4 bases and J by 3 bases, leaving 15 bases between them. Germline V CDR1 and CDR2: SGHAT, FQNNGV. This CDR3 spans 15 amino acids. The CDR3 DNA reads TGTGCCAGCAGCTCGTTACAGGGTTCGAAAGAGACCCAGTACTTC. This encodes CASSSLQGSKETQYF. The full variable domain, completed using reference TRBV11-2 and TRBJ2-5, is EAGVAQSPRYKIIEKRQSVAFWCNPISGHATLYWYQQILGQGPKLLIQFQNNGVVDDSQLPKDRFSAERLKGVDSTLKIQPAKLEDSAVYLCASSSLQGSKETQYFGPGTRLLVL.

DNA for the CDR3: TGTGCCAGCAGCCAGCTTAGGACTGGTGAGCAGTTCTTC. Its protein is CASSQLRTGEQFF. V is TRBV3-1 (or the pseudogene TRBV3-2) and J is TRBJ2-1, with a tentative D call TRBD2 (5 bases). Germline V gives CDR1 LGHDT, CDR2 YNNKEL (reference sequence). V shed 3 bases and J shed 9 bases, with 12 bases lying between them. The CDR3 is made up of 13 amino acids.

CDR3 bases: TGTGCCAGTAGTAAACAGGGGGCTACAGATACGCAGTATTTT. It encodes CASSKQGATDTQYF. The rearrangement uses TRBV19 and TRBJ2-3; 9 bases fit TRBD1. Trimming removed 4 bases from V and 3 bases from J; junction bases left unmatched: 2. Germline V gene sequence: CDR1 LNHDA, CDR2 SQIVND (reference sequence). This CDR3 region has 14 residues.

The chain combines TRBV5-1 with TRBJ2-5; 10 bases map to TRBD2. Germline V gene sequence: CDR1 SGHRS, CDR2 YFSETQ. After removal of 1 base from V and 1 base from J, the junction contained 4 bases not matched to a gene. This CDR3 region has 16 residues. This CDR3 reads CASSLYLAGAQETQYF. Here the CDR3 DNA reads TGCGCCAGCAGCTTGTATCTAGCGGGAGCCCAAGAGACCCAGTACTTC.

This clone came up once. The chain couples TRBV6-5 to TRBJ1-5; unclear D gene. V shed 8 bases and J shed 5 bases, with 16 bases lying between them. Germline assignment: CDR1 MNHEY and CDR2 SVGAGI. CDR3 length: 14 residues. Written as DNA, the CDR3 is TGTGCCAGCTCTAGGGAGAGGTCCGATCAGCCCCAGCATTTT. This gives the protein CASSRERSDQPQHF.

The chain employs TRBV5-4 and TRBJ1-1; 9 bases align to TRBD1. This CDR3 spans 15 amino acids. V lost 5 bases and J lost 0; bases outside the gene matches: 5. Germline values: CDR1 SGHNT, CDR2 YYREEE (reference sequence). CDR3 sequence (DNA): TGTGCCAGCAGTAAAGACAGGGGGATGAACACTGAAGCTTTCTTT. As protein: CASSKDRGMNTEAFF. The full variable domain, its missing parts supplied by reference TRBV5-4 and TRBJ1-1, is ETGVTQSPTHLIKTRGQQVTLRCSSQSGHNTVSWYQQALGQGPQFIFQYYREEENGRGNFPPRFSGLQFPNYSSELNVNALELDDSALYLCASSKDRGMNTEAFFGQGTRLTVV.

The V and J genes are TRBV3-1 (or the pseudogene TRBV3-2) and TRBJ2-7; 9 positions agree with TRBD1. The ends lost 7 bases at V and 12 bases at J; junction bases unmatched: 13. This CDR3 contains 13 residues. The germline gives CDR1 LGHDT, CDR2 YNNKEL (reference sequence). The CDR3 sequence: CASIQTGGRYWYF. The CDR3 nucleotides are TGTGCCAGCATCCAGACAGGGGGAAGGTATTGGTACTTC.

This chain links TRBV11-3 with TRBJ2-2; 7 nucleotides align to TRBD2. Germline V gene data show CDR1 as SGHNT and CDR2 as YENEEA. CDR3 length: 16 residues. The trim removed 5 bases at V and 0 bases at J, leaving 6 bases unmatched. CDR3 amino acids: CASSGAGTTNTGELFF. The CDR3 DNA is TGTGCCAGCAGCGGCGCCGGGACTACGAACACCGGGGAGCTGTTTTTT. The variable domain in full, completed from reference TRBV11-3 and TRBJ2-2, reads EAGVVQSPRYKIIEKKQPVAFWCNPISGHNTLYWYLQNLGQGPELLIRYENEEAVDDSQLPKDRFSAERLKGVDSTLKIQPAELGDSAVYLCASSGAGTTNTGELFFGEGSRLTVL.